This T cell receptor (beta chain) is drawn from a study of early T cells in non-severe SARS-CoV-2 infection. For this clonotype: Mismatch with germline at one junction end may stem from a read error.

Each cDNA molecule carried a unique molecular identifier. TCRdb independently ran MiXCR on the 5' RACE reads; one entry per CDR3 protein. The data contain 55,000 or so distinct CDR3 sequences, approximately 6.3% of them seen just once; the ten biggest clones take up around 5%. The sequencing here drew on whole blood, taken at baseline. The clonotype was recovered from an adult who was a healthcare worker with PCR-confirmed SARS-CoV-2 infection or an uninfected control (not recorded which).

The CDR3 spells CASKLAGERSTDTQYF. As DNA, the CDR3 is TGTGCGAGTAAGCTAGCGGGGGAACGAAGCACAGATACGCAGTATTTT. The chain employs TRBV19 and TRBJ2-3; 10 nucleotides agree with TRBD2. Germline CDR1 is LNHDA and CDR2 is SQIVND (reference sequence). This CDR3 contains 16 residues.